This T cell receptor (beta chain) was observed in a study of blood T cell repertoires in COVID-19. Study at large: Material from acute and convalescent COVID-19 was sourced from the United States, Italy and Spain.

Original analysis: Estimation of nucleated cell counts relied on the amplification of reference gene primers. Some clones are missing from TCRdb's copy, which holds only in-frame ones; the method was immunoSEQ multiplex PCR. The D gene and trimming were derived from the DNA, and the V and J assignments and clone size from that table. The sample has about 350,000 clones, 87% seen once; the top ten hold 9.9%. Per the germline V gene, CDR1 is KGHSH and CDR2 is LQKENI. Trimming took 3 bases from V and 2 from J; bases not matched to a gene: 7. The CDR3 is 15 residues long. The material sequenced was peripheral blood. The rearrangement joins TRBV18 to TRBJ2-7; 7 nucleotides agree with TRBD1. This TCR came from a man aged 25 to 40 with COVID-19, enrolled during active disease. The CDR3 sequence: CASSPLIGTAYEQYF. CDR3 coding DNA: TGTGCCAGCTCACCGCTCATCGGGACAGCCTACGAGCAGTACTTC.